The sequence of this T cell receptor (beta chain) was determined in a study of OX40 agonist ivuxolimab in advanced cancers. As for the study in general: Prior anti-PD-1, anti-PD-L1 or anti-CTLA-4 therapy did not bar entry, and about 40% had some.

Regarding the study as a whole: Averaging showed that CD8+ T cells had more expanded clones than CD4+ did. Within 6 weeks, CD4+ and CD8+ blood T cells expanded clonally at 0.1 to 3.0 mg/kg. Still undetermined is the antigen specificity of the expanded peripheral T cells.

This CDR3 comprises 15 residues. The germline V gene encodes CDR1 SQVTM and CDR2 ANQGSEA. The V segment lost 0 bases and the J segment 7 bases; nucleotides outside the gene matches: 10. Only in-frame clones appear in the TCRdb table, and some are missing; sequencing was by immunoSEQ multiplex PCR. Found here are roughly 38,000 clones, around 85% of them singletons; the top ten hold under 3.5%. A word on this clone: Its matching antigen is unknown.

The sample here was CD4+ or CD8+ T cells sorted from blood, taken in a trial of the OX40 agonist ivuxolimab. This rearrangement joins TRBV29-1 to TRBJ2-7; 9 bases map to TRBD2. This sequence was found in an adult with an advanced solid tumor such as melanoma, head and neck, liver or kidney cancer. CDR3 amino acids: CSVEEVGSGSWEQYF. Here the CDR3 DNA reads TGCAGCGTTGAAGAAGTCGGTAGCGGGAGTTGGGAGCAGTACTTC.